This T cell receptor beta chain was sequenced in a study of shared clonotypes between healthy human individuals. The CDR3 runs 15 residues. Unmatched junction bases numbered 2, after V lost 4 bases and J lost 2 bases. The germline CDR1 and CDR2 sequences are MGHDK and SYGVNS. In the case of this clone: Its antigen is not known.

The sequenced material, unsorted PBMC DNA, was run on ten immunoSEQ deep assay plates. Produced via immunoSEQ multiplex PCR; TCRdb's table is partial and in-frame only. The table has about 490,000 clones, approximately 78% seen once. Study observations and caveats: It was the few donors that limited the genetic and exposure-history diversity represented.

The TCR sequence derives from a woman aged 40 to 50 in good health. Some clones in this sample may be carry-over from other donors' samples. Sequencing was carried out using PBMCs. J is TRBJ2-1 and V is TRBV25-1, with TRBD2 matching over 10 bases. The chain's CDR3 is CASSGLAGAYNEQFF. Written as DNA, the CDR3 is TGTGCCAGCAGTGGTCTAGCGGGGGCCTACAATGAGCAGTTCTTC.